The clone carrying this T cell receptor (beta chain) has more than one count but fewer than ten. Its matching antigen is unknown. The source of the sample is a study of beta chain features in type 1 diabetes. Study-level points and caveats: Researchers reported that naive, central memory and Treg TCRB repertoires appeared more similar in patients than in healthy donors.

J lost 7 bases, V lost 3 bases, and 10 bases had no gene match. This CDR3 contains 15 residues. The germline V gene has CDR1 SGDLS and CDR2 YYNGEE. Expressed TCRB transcripts were sequenced after all isolated RNA was converted to cDNA. Profiled with immunoSEQ multiplex PCR; TCRdb holds only in-frame clones, not every one. In the table there are 65,000 to 100,000 clones, under 35% of which are singletons. This chain connects TRBV9 to TRBJ2-7, with 10 bases identical to TRBD1. This sequence originates from a woman aged 18-29 years in good health. Specimen: stem cell memory CD4+ T cells from blood. The CDR3 DNA follows: TGTGCCAGCAGCGCTCAGACAGGGGGCCCGGAGGAGCAGTACTTC. Amino acids: CASSAQTGGPEEQYF.